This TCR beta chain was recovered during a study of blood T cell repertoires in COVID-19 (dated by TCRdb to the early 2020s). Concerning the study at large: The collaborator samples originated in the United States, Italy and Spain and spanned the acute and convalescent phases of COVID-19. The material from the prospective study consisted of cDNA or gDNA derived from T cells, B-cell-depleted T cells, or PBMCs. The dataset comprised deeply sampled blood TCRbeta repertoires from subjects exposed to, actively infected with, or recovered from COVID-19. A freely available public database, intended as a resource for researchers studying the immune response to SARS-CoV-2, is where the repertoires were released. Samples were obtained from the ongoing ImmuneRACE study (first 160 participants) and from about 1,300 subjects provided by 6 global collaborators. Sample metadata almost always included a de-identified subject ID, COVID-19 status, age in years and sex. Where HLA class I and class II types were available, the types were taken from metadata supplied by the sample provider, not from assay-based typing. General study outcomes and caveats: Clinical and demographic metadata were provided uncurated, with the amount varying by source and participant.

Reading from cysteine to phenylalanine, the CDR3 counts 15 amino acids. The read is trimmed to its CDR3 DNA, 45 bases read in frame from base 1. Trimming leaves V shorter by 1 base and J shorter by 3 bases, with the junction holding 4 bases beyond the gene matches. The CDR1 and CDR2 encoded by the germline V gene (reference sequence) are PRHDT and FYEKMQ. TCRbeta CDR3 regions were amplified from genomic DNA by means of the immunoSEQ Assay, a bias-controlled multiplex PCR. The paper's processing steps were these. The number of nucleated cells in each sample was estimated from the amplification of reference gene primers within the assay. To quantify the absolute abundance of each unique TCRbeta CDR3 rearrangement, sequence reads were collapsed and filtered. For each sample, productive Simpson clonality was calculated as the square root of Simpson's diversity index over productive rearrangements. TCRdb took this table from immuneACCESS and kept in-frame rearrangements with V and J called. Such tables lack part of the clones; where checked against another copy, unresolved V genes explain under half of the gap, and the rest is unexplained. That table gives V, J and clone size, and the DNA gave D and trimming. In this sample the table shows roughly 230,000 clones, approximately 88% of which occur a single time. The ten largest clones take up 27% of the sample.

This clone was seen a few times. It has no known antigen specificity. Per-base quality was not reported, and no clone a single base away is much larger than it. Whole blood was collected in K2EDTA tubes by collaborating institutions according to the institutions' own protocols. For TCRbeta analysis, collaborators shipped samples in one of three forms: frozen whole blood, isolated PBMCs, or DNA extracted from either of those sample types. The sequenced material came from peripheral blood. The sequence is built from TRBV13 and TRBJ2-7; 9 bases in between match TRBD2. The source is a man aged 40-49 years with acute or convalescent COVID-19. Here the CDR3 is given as CASSLVGTSSYEQYF. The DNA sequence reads TGTGCCAGCAGCTTAGTTGGGACTAGCAGCTACGAGCAGTACTTC.